Listed below are T cell receptor beta chains from one sample, sequenced in a study of cytomegalovirus exposure and HLA in healthy donors. Method: immunoSEQ multiplex PCR; TCRdb's copy keeps in-frame clones and lacks some. The sample contains under 150,000 clones, roughly 80% of which appear only once. Sequencing was carried out using PBMCs. The receptors were gathered from a woman between 25 and 40 years old in good health and CMV-seropositive. Both conserved end residues are part of each CDR3. The D gene is left open where the match is weak. Clone size is not always given. Where it is, it says once, few, many or a class for expanded clones.

j_call clone_size d_call v_call cdr3_aa cdr3_nt
TRBJ2-1 - TRBD2 TRBV5-1 CASSLAPLAGYNEQFF TGCGCCAGCAGCTTGGCCCCCCTAGCGGGGTACAATGAGCAGTTCTTC
TRBJ2-1 - - TRBV4-3 CASSQDSSTSRFF TGCGCCAGCAGCCAAGATAGTTCCACCTCGCGGTTCTTC
TRBJ2-6 few - TRBV30 CAWRRGRLKSGANVLTF TGTGCCTGGAGGCGGGGCCGGTTGAAGTCTGGGGCCAACGTCCTGACTTTC
TRBJ2-7 - TRBD2 TRBV11-2 CASSVPGTSSHF TGTGCCAGCAGCGTCCCCGGGACTAGCTCACACTTC
TRBJ2-7 - TRBD2 TRBV2 CASSEYLGLAGSYEQYF TGTGCCAGCAGTGAATACTTGGGACTAGCGGGGAGCTACGAGCAGTACTTC
TRBJ1-1 - - TRBV5-5 CASSRPTGMNTEAFF TGTGCCAGCAGCCGCCCCACAGGTATGAACACTGAAGCTTTCTTT
TRBJ1-2 - - TRBV2 CASSADYGYTF TGTGCCAGCAGTGCCGACTATGGCTACACCTTC
TRBJ2-2 few - TRBV28 CASSLGGNTGELFF TGTGCCAGCAGTTTGGGGGGGAACACCGGGGAGCTGTTTTTT
TRBJ2-7 - TRBD1 TRBV5-1 CASSDLPGQALYEQYF TGCGCCAGCAGCGATCTACCGGGACAGGCGCTCTACGAGCAGTACTTC
TRBJ1-1 once - TRBV7-2 CASSLAGFGTEAFF TGTGCCAGCAGCTTGGCAGGGTTCGGCACTGAAGCTTTCTTT
TRBJ2-2 - - TRBV5-1 CASSPRLTGELFF TGCGCCAGCAGCCCCCGGTTGACCGGGGAGCTGTTTTTT
TRBJ2-6 few - TRBV2 CASSVRQPYSGANVLTF TGTGCCAGCAGTGTAAGACAGCCATACTCTGGGGCCAACGTCCTGACTTTC
TRBJ1-1 - - TRBV7-9 CASSLPPGRGIDTEAFF TGTGCCAGCAGCTTACCCCCCGGTAGGGGAATAGACACTGAAGCTTTCTTT
TRBJ1-5 - TRBD1 TRBV4-1 CASSPGQGTSSEPQHF TGCGCCAGCAGCCCGGGACAGGGGACCTCTTCGGAGCCCCAGCATTTT
TRBJ2-5 - TRBD2 TRBV5-4 CASREAGGGQETQYF TGTGCCAGCAGGGAAGCGGGGGGAGGACAAGAGACCCAGTACTTC
TRBJ2-5 - TRBD2 TRBV4-3 CASSQDIVLGRGGQETQYF TGCGCCAGCAGCCAAGATATCGTCTTGGGACGGGGGGGCCAAGAGACCCAGTACTTC
TRBJ1-2 - - TRBV15 CATSRGTQSYGYTF TGTGCCACCAGCAGGGGCACCCAGTCGTATGGCTACACCTTC
TRBJ2-2 few TRBD2 TRBV6-5 CASSPSGGYGGELFF TGTGCCAGCAGCCCGAGCGGGGGGTACGGCGGGGAGCTGTTTTTT
TRBJ1-1 once - TRBV11-2 CASSLAGGRGAFF TGTGCCAGCAGCTTGGCAGGTGGGCGCGGGGCTTTCTTT
TRBJ2-7 - TRBD1 TRBV7-9 CASSWGQGEQYF TGTGCCAGCAGCTGGGGACAGGGGGAGCAGTACTTC
TRBJ1-1 - - TRBV23-1 CASSQCILDSPMNTEAFF TGCGCCAGCAGTCAATGCATCTTGGACAGTCCCATGAACACTGAAGCTTTCTTT
TRBJ1-3 - TRBD1 TRBV9 CASSVAPTGETGNTIYF TGTGCCAGCAGCGTCGCCCCGACAGGGGAAACTGGAAACACCATATATTTT
TRBJ2-7 - - TRBV6-5 CATRQVYEQYF TGTGCCACAAGACAGGTTTACGAGCAGTACTTC
TRBJ2-5 - - TRBV5-5 CASSDQGAETQYF TGTGCCAGCAGCGACCAAGGGGCAGAGACCCAGTACTTC
TRBJ2-2 few - TRBV7-9 CASSARKPGDTGELFF TGTGCCAGCAGCGCTCGAAAACCCGGGGACACCGGGGAGCTGTTTTTT
TRBJ2-7 - TRBD1 TRBV28 CATLVTGYHEQYF TGTGCCACCCTAGTGACAGGGTACCACGAGCAGTACTTC
TRBJ1-4 - TRBD1 TRBV2 CASSEAGTGAATNEKLFF TGTGCCAGCAGTGAAGCCGGGACAGGGGCCGCAACTAATGAAAAACTGTTTTTT